The 20 T cell receptor beta chains below were found in one sample sequenced in a study of cytomegalovirus exposure and HLA in healthy donors. The table came from immunoSEQ multiplex PCR; TCRdb's copy has only in-frame clones and leaves some out. Of some 150,000 clones detected, around 89% appear once; the ten largest clones hold about 6.4%. The sequencing input was PBMCs. Receptors were obtained from a woman aged 30 to 39 in good health and CMV-seropositive.

This chain connects TRBV27 to TRBJ1-5, with D uncertain. The CDR3 totals 13 residues. CDR1 and CDR2 from the germline V gene are MNHEY and SMNVEV (reference sequence). V lost 4 bases and J lost 0, with 4 bases in between. CDR3 in amino acids: CASSYGSNQPQHF. In DNA, the CDR3 is TGTGCCAGCAGTTACGGTAGCAATCAGCCCCAGCATTTT.

This sequence joins TRBV6-5 and TRBJ2-7; weak D call: TRBD2 (5 bases). The CDR3 length is 14 residues. CDR1 is MNHEY and CDR2 is SVGAGI in the germline V gene. Between the trimmed V and J ends, which lost 6 bases and 4 bases, there was a span of 16 bases. CDR3 bases: TGTGCCAGCAGGAGACTACAACGGGATTACGAGCAGTACTTC. Residues: CASRRLQRDYEQYF.

This clone was detected only a few times. The V call is TRBV19, the J call TRBJ2-7; 9 nucleotides match TRBD1. V was clipped by 6 bases and J by 2 bases; unmatched bases: 8. This CDR3 has 15 amino acids. The germline CDR1 and CDR2 sequences are LNHDA and SQIVND (reference sequence). The CDR3 here is CASSEGQGLTYEQYF. CDR3 nucleotide sequence: TGTGCCAGTAGCGAGGGACAGGGCTTGACCTACGAGCAGTACTTC.

The chain is built from TRBV5-1 and TRBJ2-1; TRBD2 agrees at 12 bases. The CDR3 contains 15 residues. Germline V gives CDR1 SGHRS, CDR2 YFSETQ. The ends lost 0 bases at V and 7 bases at J; junction bases unmatched: 2. CDR3 amino acids: CASSLGLAGGNEQFF. The CDR3 coding sequence is TGCGCCAGCAGCTTGGGGCTAGCGGGGGGGAATGAGCAGTTCTTC.

This rearrangement joins TRBV4-1 to TRBJ1-2; tentatively, D is TRBD1 (6 bases). CDR3 length equals 16 residues. Germline V CDR1 and CDR2: MGHRA, YSYEKL. V lost 4 bases and J 3 bases, leaving 18 bases between the germline ends. Here the CDR3 DNA reads TGCGCCAGCAGCCCGCACTATAAGGGGGATTACTATGGCTACACCTTC. Its translation: CASSPHYKGDYYGYTF.

The chain couples TRBV6-5 to TRBJ1-4; TRBD1 aligns across 10 bases. This CDR3 contains 14 residues. From germline, CDR1 is MNHEY and CDR2 SVGAGI. Losses at the gene ends were 8 bases for V and 7 bases for J; bases not matched to a gene: 7. The CDR3 sequence: CASGRDRGFEKLFF. The CDR3 bases are TGTGCCAGCGGCCGGGACAGGGGATTTGAAAAACTGTTTTTT.

The chain joins TRBV7-9 to TRBJ2-7, with 10 bases aligning to TRBD2. V shed 4 bases and J 3 bases; nucleotides not matched to a gene: 9. Germline V gene sequence: CDR1 SEHNR, CDR2 FQNEAQ (reference sequence). The CDR3 has 16 amino acids. The DNA for the CDR3 is TGTGCCAGCAGCTCACTGTTTAGGACTAGCGGCTACGAGCAGTACTTC. This encodes CASSSLFRTSGYEQYF.

This CDR3 is CASSQGASGTDTQYF. CDR3 nucleotide sequence: TGTGCCAGCAGCCAGGGGGCTAGCGGCACAGATACGCAGTATTTT. V and J are TRBV9 and TRBJ2-3; 8 nucleotides match TRBD1. CDR1 and CDR2 from the germline V gene are SGDLS and YYNGEE. V lost 4 bases and J lost 1; bases outside the gene matches: 5. The CDR3 totals 15 residues.

The gene calls are TRBV5-1 and TRBJ2-7; D is perhaps TRBD2 (6 bases). The germline V and J ends were trimmed by 3 bases and 2 bases, with 9 bases remaining between them. Germline assignment: CDR1 SGHRS and CDR2 YFSETQ. The CDR3 sequence is 13 residues long. The chain's CDR3 is CASSWDFPYEQYF. The CDR3 DNA follows: TGCGCCAGCAGCTGGGACTTCCCCTACGAGCAGTACTTC.

This rearrangement joins TRBV5-1 to TRBJ2-7; the D gene is possibly TRBD1 (5 bases). Germline CDR1 is SGHRS and CDR2 is YFSETQ. CDR3 length equals 15 residues. V shed 2 bases and J shed 1 base, with 13 bases lying between them. In DNA, the CDR3 is TGCGCCAGCAGCTTCATCAGGACACCATCCTACGAGCAGTACTTC. It specifies CASSFIRTPSYEQYF.

The CDR3 region has the DNA TGTGCCAGCAGCTTACAGGGGAAGGAGGAAAAACTGTTTTTT. This encodes CASSLQGKEEKLFF. The rearrangement uses TRBV5-4 and TRBJ1-4, with 7 bases fitting TRBD1. The germline CDR1 and CDR2 sequences are SGHNT and YYREEE (reference sequence). The trim removed 2 bases at V and 8 bases at J, leaving 6 bases unmatched. The CDR3 has 14 amino acids.

This sequence joins TRBV2 and TRBJ1-1; maybe TRBD1 (6 bases). The CDR3 contains 14 residues. V was clipped by 5 bases and J by 0 bases, with 10 bases between them. Germline CDR1 is SNHLY and CDR2 is FYNNEI. The CDR3 spells CASSWTALNTEAFF. The CDR3 nucleotides are TGTGCCAGCAGTTGGACAGCCTTGAACACTGAAGCTTTCTTT.

The chain joins TRBV11-2 to TRBJ1-2; 7 bases are a match to TRBD1. Germline CDR1 and CDR2: SGHAT and FQNNGV. Germline trimming cut 4 bases from V and 8 bases from J; bases unmatched to any gene: 19. CDR3 length equals 17 residues. The CDR3 DNA is TGTGCCAGCAGCTCTACTCGGACAGGCCCAAGGTGGGGAGGCTACACCTTC. It is translated as CASSSTRTGPRWGGYTF.

This chain links TRBV9 with TRBJ2-7, with 8 positions matching TRBD1. The CDR3 contains 14 residues. Germline CDR1 is SGDLS and CDR2 is YYNGEE. V was pared by 3 bases and J by 4 bases, with 6 bases of the junction left unmatched. The CDR3 DNA follows: TGTGCCAGCAGCGCATCAGGGGGCTTTTACGAGCAGTACTTC. Protein sequence: CASSASGGFYEQYF.

The V call is TRBV14, the J call TRBJ1-2; 10 bases line up with TRBD1. Trimming removed 5 bases from V and 6 bases from J; junction bases left unmatched: 12. CDR3 length equals 16 residues. Germline-derived CDR1 and CDR2 are SGHDN and FVKESK. CDR3: CASSLYRDRGGNGYTF. In DNA, the CDR3 is TGTGCCAGCAGCTTATACCGGGACAGGGGAGGAAATGGCTACACCTTC.

The chain is built from TRBV5-1 and TRBJ1-5, with 9 positions matching TRBD1. Per the germline V gene, CDR1 is SGHRS and CDR2 is YFSETQ. The ends lost 3 bases at V and 6 bases at J; junction bases unmatched: 4. This CDR3 is 14 amino acids long. CDR3 region: CASSSGQGGQPQHF. In nucleotides, the CDR3 is TGCGCCAGCAGCTCGGGACAGGGAGGTCAGCCCCAGCATTTT.

The J gene is TRBJ1-4, the V gene TRBV19, with TRBD1 as a possible D gene (5 bases). V lost 4 bases, J lost 0 bases, and 15 bases lay in between. CDR1 is LNHDA and CDR2 is SQIVND in the germline V gene (reference sequence). This CDR3 contains 17 residues. Here the CDR3 reads CASSKATARATNEKLFF. CDR3 nucleotide sequence: TGTGCCAGTAGTAAGGCGACAGCCCGTGCAACTAATGAAAAACTGTTTTTT. Together with reference TRBV19 and TRBJ1-4, the CDR3 gives the full variable domain: DGGITQSPKYLFRKEGQNVTLSCEQNLNHDAMYWYRQDPGQGLRLIYYSQIVNDFQKGDIAEGYSVSREKKESFPLTVTSAQKNPTAFYLCASSKATARATNEKLFFGSGTQLSVL.

The chain combines TRBV13 with TRBJ2-5, with 7 bases fitting TRBD1. Unmatched junction bases numbered 9, after V lost 6 bases and J lost 2 bases. Looked up from germline, CDR1 is PRHDT and CDR2 is FYEKMQ (reference sequence). The CDR3 consists of 15 residues. CDR3 region: CASSHPEQGQETQYF. The CDR3, as DNA: TGTGCCAGCAGTCACCCCGAACAGGGGCAAGAGACCCAGTACTTC.

This clone was seen just once. V gene TRBV2 combines with J gene TRBJ1-2; tentatively, D is TRBD1 (5 bases). The CDR3 totals 12 residues. Trimming stripped 10 bases from V and 4 bases from J, with 13 bases between. Germline lookup yields CDR1 SNHLY and CDR2 FYNNEI. The CDR3 spells CANGTSAYGYTF. The CDR3 DNA sequence: TGTGCCAACGGGACTTCAGCCTATGGCTACACCTTC.

The rearrangement links TRBV15 to TRBJ1-1, with 10 bases identical to TRBD1. The V segment lost 2 bases and the J segment 10 bases; nucleotides outside the gene matches: 16. The CDR3 extends over 17 amino acids. From germline, CDR1 is LNHNV and CDR2 YYDKDF (reference sequence). DNA of the CDR3: TGTGCCACCAGCAGATTAACTGGAGGGACAGGGGTTGGTATAGCTTTCTTT. Translation gives CATSRLTGGTGVGIAFF.